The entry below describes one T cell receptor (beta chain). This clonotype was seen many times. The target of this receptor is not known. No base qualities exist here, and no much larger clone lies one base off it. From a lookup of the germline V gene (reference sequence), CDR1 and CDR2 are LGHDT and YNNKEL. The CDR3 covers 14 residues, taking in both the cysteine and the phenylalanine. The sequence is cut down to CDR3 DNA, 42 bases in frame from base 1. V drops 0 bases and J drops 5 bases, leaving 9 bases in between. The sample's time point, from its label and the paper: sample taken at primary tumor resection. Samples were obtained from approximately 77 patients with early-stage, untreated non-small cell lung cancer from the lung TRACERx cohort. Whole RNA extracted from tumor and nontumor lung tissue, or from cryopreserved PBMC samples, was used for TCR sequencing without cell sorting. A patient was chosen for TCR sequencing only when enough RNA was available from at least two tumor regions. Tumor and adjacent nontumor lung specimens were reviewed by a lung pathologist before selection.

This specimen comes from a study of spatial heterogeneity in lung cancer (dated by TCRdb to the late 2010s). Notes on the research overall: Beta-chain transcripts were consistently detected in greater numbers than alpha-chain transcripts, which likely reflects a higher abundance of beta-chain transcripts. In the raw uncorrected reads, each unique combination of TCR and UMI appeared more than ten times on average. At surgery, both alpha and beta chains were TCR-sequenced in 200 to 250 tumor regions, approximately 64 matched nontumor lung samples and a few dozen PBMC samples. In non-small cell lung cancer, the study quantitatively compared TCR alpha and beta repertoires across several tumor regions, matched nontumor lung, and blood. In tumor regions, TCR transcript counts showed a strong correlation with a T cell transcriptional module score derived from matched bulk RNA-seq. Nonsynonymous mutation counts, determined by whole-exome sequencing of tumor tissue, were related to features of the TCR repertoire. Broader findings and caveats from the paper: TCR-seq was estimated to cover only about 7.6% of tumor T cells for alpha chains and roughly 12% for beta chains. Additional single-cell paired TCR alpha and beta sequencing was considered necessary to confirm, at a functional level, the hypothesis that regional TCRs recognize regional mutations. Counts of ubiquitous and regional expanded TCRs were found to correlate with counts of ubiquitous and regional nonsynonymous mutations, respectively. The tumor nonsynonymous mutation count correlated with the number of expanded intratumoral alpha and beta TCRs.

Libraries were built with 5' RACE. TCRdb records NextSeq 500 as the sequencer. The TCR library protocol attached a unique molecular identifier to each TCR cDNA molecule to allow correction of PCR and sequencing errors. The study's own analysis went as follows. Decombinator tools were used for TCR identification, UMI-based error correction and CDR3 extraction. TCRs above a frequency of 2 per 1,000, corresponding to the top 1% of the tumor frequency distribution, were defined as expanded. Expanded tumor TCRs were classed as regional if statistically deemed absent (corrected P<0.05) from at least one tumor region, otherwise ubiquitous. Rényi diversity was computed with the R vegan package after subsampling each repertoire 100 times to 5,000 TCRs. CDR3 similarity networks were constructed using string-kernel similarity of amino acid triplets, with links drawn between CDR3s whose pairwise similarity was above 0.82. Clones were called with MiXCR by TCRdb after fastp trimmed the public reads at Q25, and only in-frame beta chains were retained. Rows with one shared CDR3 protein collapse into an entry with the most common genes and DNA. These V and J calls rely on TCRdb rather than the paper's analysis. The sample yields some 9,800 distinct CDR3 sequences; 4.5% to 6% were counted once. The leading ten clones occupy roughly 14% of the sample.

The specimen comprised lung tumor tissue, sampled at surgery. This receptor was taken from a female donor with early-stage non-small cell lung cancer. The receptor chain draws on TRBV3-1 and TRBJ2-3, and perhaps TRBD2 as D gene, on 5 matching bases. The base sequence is TGTGCCAGCAGCCAAGATATCGGAGGAGATACGCAGTATTTT. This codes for CASSQDIGGDTQYF.